One sample yielded the 16 T cell receptor beta chains listed below, sequenced in a study of OX40 agonist ivuxolimab in advanced cancers. Profiling relied on immunoSEQ multiplex PCR, and the TCRdb table lists in-frame clones only, not all of them. Counted here are tens of thousands of clones, 83% occurring once; the ten biggest clones make up less than 25%. This sample comprised CD4+ or CD8+ T cells sorted from blood, obtained in a trial of the OX40 agonist ivuxolimab. These receptors originate from an adult with an advanced solid tumor such as melanoma, head and neck, liver or kidney cancer.

V is TRBV7-9 and J is TRBJ1-5, with TRBD1 identical over 8 bases. Germline CDR1 and CDR2: SEHNR and FQNEAQ (reference sequence). After removal of 0 bases from V and 6 bases from J, the junction contained 10 bases not matched to a gene. This CDR3 has 17 amino acids. CDR3: CASSLADGAGGGQPQHF. The CDR3 DNA reads as TGTGCCAGCAGCTTAGCTGATGGGGCAGGGGGCGGTCAGCCCCAGCATTTT.

A remark on this clone: At one boundary the junction diverges from the germline segment, which might be a read error. This chain joins TRBV2 and TRBJ2-1; D call uncertain. Germline V gene sequence: CDR1 SNHLY, CDR2 FYNNEI. The CDR3 is made up of 12 amino acids. Here the CDR3 reads CASREERDEQFF. For the CDR3, the DNA is TGTGCCAGCAGGGAAGAACGCGATGAGCAGTTCTTC.

The V gene is TRBV27, the J gene TRBJ1-2; the D gene is possibly TRBD1 (5 bases). Trimming shortened V by 5 bases and J by 4 bases, and 11 bases separated the two germline ends. The length of the CDR3 is 13 residues. Per the germline V gene, CDR1 is MNHEY and CDR2 is SMNVEV (reference sequence). Here the CDR3 reads CASSLTGTYGYTF. The CDR3 DNA reads TGTGCCAGCAGTCTGACGGGGACCTATGGCTACACCTTC.

J is TRBJ2-3 and V is TRBV28, with D possibly being TRBD1 or TRBD2 (5 bases each). The germline V gene encodes CDR1 MDHEN and CDR2 SYDVKM. Trimming removed 6 bases from V and 6 bases from J, with 16 bases in between. This CDR3 spans 14 amino acids. Here the CDR3 DNA reads TGTGCCAGCAGGGTAGAGATGGGGACGGATACGCAGTATTTT. This codes for CASRVEMGTDTQYF.

The chain joins TRBV9 to TRBJ1-2; 8 nucleotides line up with TRBD1. Per the germline V gene, CDR1 is SGDLS and CDR2 is YYNGEE. Trimming took 4 bases from V and 4 from J; bases not matched to a gene: 12. This CDR3 spans 16 amino acids. CDR3 nucleotide sequence: TGTGCCAGCAGCCATACGCGTGGGGGACAGGTCTATGGCTACACCTTC. Its translation is CASSHTRGGQVYGYTF.

The gene calls are TRBV4-3 and TRBJ1-2, with D possibly matching TRBD1 (5 bases). The germline V and J ends were trimmed by 0 bases and 4 bases, with 9 bases remaining between them. This CDR3 comprises 14 residues. Germline assignment: CDR1 LGHNA and CDR2 YSLEER. The CDR3 here is CASSQDRAGYGYTF. The DNA of the CDR3 is TGCGCCAGCAGCCAAGACAGGGCTGGCTATGGCTACACCTTC.

The V and J genes are TRBV29-1 and TRBJ2-7; either TRBD1 or TRBD2 may fit D (7 bases each). In germline, CDR1 is SQVTM, CDR2 ANQGSEA. Trimming stripped 7 bases from V and 4 bases from J, with 23 bases between. The CDR3 consists of 15 residues. CDR3: CSAQGGSGVVYEQYF. The DNA of the CDR3 is TGCAGCGCCCAGGGGGGGAGCGGGGTAGTATACGAGCAGTACTTC.

This chain uses TRBV30 with TRBJ2-7; D perhaps matches TRBD1 (6 bases). The V and J ends lost 4 bases and 0 bases respectively, with 10 bases between them. Germline CDR1 GTSNPN, CDR2 SVGIG (reference sequence). This CDR3 comprises 13 residues. CDR3: CAWNQGSSYEQYF. CDR3 sequence (DNA): TGTGCCTGGAATCAGGGGAGCTCCTACGAGCAGTACTTC.

This chain connects TRBV7-9 to TRBJ2-3, with D possibly TRBD2 on 6 matching bases. Germline assignment: CDR1 SEHNR and CDR2 FQNEAQ (reference sequence). With 5 bases removed from V and 6 bases from J, the gap between germline ends came to 24 bases. This CDR3 has 17 residues. The CDR3 region is CASSPVGGGHSIDTQYF. In DNA, the CDR3 is TGTGCCAGCAGCCCCGTGGGGGGTGGGCACAGTATTGATACGCAGTATTTT.

This rearrangement joins TRBV7-9 to TRBJ2-1; 8 nucleotides match TRBD2. This CDR3 contains 15 residues. CDR1 and CDR2 from the germline V gene are SEHNR and FQNEAQ (reference sequence). V shed 2 bases and J 4 bases; nucleotides not matched to a gene: 4. DNA of the CDR3: TGTGCCAGCAGCTTATCGGGACTAGTATACAATGAGCAGTTCTTC. Translated: CASSLSGLVYNEQFF.

The chain links TRBV7-9 to TRBJ2-7; D remains unclear. The germline CDR1 and CDR2 sequences are SEHNR and FQNEAQ (reference sequence). Trimming left V 5 bases short and J 0 bases short, with 14 bases between. CDR3 length: 15 residues. CDR3 bases: TGTGCCAGCAGCCCTCTAGTAGGTTCCTCCTACGAGCAGTACTTC. This codes for CASSPLVGSSYEQYF.

The V gene is TRBV11-2, the J gene TRBJ2-7, with 9 bases fitting TRBD1. The trim removed 5 bases at V and 1 base at J, leaving 6 bases unmatched. This CDR3 region has 15 residues. Per germline, CDR1 SGHAT and CDR2 FQNNGV. For the CDR3, the DNA is TGTGCCAGCAGCGGACCGGGACAGGGTTCCTACGAGCAGTACTTC. Translation: CASSGPGQGSYEQYF.

The rearrangement joins TRBV9 to TRBJ2-3, with TRBD2 as a possible D gene (6 bases). The length of the CDR3 is 15 residues. Trimming shortened V by 2 bases and J by 4 bases, and 14 bases separated the two germline ends. CDR1 and CDR2 (germline): SGDLS, YYNGEE. The chain's CDR3 is CASSVGTADPDTQYF. CDR3 DNA: TGTGCCAGCAGCGTCGGGACTGCCGATCCAGATACGCAGTATTTT.

This chain joins TRBV30 and TRBJ2-1; possibly TRBD1 for D (5 bases). Trimming stripped 3 bases from V and 8 bases from J, with 11 bases between. The CDR3 consists of 12 residues. Germline lookup yields CDR1 GTSNPN and CDR2 SVGIG (reference sequence). The CDR3 DNA reads TGTGCCTGGAGCGGTGGGGCCGATGAGCAGTTCTTC. This sequence encodes CAWSGGADEQFF.

The genes are TRBV9 and TRBJ2-3; D might be TRBD1 or TRBD2, each matching 5 bases. This CDR3 comprises 14 residues. Germline V lookup: CDR1 SGDLS, CDR2 YYNGEE. Trimming left V 0 bases short and J 2 bases short, with 7 bases between. CDR3 residues: CASSVAGTTDTQYF. CDR3 in DNA: TGTGCCAGCAGCGTAGCGGGGACCACAGATACGCAGTATTTT.

This chain uses TRBV11-2 with TRBJ2-7; 8 bases align to TRBD1. The V and J ends lost 2 bases and 2 bases, in that order; junction bases with no gene match: 8. The CDR3 extends over 16 amino acids. The germline V gene encodes CDR1 SGHAT and CDR2 FQNNGV. CDR3 nucleotides: TGTGCCAGCAGCTTATTCGGGCAGGGGGCCACCTACGAGCAGTACTTC. Its translation is CASSLFGQGATYEQYF.